The T cell receptor beta chain described here comes from a study of T cell responses to AZD1222 COVID-19 vaccine. Points from the study as a whole: In a largely white British group with more females than males, clonal diversity was possibly underestimated. Spike was spanned by vaccine-associated CD4 TCRs, with dominance at 160-218 and 743-854. Unmutated variant regions reportedly attract nearly half of all spike-specific TCRs.

Germline V lookup: CDR1 SEHNR, CDR2 FQNEAQ (reference sequence). This CDR3 is built from 17 residues. The V end lost 3 bases, the J end lost 1 base, and 16 bases lay between the germline ends. Using immunoSEQ multiplex PCR, the repertoire was profiled, and TCRdb retains in-frame clones only, with some absent. The sample has 90,000 to 120,000 clones; around nine tenths are singletons. Comment on this clone: Its antigen remains unknown.

This specimen was peripheral blood, taken on day 0 of AZD1222 vaccination. This clonotype was sampled from an adult in good health. The chain couples TRBV7-9 to TRBJ1-3; perhaps TRBD1 as D (6 bases). The CDR3 coding sequence is TGTGCCAGCAGCTTGGGTCCAGGGGAGGAATCTGGAAACACCATATATTTT. Residues: CASSLGPGEESGNTIYF.